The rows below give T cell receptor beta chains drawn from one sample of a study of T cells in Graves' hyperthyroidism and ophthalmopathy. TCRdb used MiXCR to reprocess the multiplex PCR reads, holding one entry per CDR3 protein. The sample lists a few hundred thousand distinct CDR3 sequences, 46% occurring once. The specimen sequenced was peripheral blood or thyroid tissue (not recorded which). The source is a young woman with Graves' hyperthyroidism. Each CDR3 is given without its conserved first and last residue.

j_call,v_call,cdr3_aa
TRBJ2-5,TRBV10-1,ASSERREPDTQY
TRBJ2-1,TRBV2,ASSNSLAEEQF
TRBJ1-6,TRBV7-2,ACARPAYNSPLH
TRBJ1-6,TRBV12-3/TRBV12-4,ASSRDRRVSPLH
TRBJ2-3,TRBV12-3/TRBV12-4,ASRPRTRGPTITDTQY
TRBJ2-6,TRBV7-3,ASSQVASSGANVLT
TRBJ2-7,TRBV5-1,ASSFNRLAVDTYEQY
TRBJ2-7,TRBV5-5,ASSFPQTYEQY
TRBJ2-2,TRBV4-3,ASSQERLGVGELF
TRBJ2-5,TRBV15,ATSTPVPRVHTRQETQY
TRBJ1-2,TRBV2,ASRGQGVGYT
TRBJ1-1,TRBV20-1,SARGSPGEAF
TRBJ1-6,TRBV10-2,AVKEQGDNSPLH
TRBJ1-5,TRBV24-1,ATSDAGGDQPQH
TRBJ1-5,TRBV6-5,ASIRRDSNQPQH
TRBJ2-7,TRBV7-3,ASSEPGQGRYEQY
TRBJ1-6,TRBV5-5,ACNPGRGSPLH
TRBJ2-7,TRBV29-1,SVEDRQDYEQY
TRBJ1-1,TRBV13,ASSLGGELNTEAF
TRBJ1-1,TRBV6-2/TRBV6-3,ASSYGAPWNTEAF
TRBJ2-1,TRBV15,ATSSDLYNEQF
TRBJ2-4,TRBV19,ASSRLAGDGDIQY
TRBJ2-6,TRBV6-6,ASTTIQGSGANVLT
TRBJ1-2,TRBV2,ASSVSRYYGYT
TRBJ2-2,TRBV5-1,ASSGPGQRTNTGELF
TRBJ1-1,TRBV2,ASNHYHGEAF
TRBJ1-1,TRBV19,ASSPYQRLVNTEAF
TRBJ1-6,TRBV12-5,ASGWDTRNSPLH
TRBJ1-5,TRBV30,AWSRGANQPQH
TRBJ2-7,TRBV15,ATSPSGYEQY
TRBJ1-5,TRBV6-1,ASSGIYSNQPQH
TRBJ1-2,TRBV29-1,SVVGFDGYT
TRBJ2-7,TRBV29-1,SGLAGFYEQY
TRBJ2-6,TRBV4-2,ASSQAGYGANVLT
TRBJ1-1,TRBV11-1,ASSPQPRGSNEQF
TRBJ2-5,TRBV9,ASSPRTGAEETQY
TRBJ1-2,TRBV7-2,ASSSGSGYGYT
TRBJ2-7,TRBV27,ASSPTATSSEQY
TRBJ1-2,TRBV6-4,ASSLEGLPNNGYT
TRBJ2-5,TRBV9,ASSIGQGVGETQY
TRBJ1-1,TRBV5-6,ASSFNRGRGTEAF
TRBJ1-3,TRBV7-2,ASSSGATSWGNTIY
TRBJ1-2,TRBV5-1,ASSLLRWYGYT
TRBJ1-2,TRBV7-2,ASSLVPNEGPGNT
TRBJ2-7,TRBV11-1,ASSQGGGAAGEDEQY
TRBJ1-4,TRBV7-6,ASSLNWDGGEKLF
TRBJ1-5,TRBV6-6,ASSRTGYMAQPQH
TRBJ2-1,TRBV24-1,ATSGRGRDEQF
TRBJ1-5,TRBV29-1,SARQGRNQPRH
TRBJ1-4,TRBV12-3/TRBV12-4,ASSLSGDEKLF
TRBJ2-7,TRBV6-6,ASSYSRDGSYEQY
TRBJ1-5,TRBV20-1,SAGGQGSNQPQH
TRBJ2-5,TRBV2,ATSGYQQETQY
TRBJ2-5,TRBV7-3,ASSLTESQPQY
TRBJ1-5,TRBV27,ASRLTRGNQPQH
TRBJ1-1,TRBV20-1,SAANPGTL
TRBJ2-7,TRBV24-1,ATSELRGPEQY